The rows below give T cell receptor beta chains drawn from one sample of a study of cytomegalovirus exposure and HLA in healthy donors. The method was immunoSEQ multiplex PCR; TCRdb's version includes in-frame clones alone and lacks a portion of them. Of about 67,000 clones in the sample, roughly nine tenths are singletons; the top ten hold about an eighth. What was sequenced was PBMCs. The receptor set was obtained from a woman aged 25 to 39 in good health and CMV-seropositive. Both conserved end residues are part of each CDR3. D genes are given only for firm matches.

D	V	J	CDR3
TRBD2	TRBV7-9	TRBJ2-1	CASSLVLAGANEQFF
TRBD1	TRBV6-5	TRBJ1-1	CASSPGQGNTEAFF
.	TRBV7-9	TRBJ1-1	CASSDEVVNTEAFF
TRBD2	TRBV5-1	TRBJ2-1	CASSLEGLAVYNEQFF
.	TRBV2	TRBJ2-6	CASTFFYSGADVLTF
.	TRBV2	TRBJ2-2	CASSGGSFYTGELFF
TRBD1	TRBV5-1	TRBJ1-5	CASSPGQANQPQHF
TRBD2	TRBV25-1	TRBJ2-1	CASSVSGLADSSYNEQFF
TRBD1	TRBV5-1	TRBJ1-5	CASSPGQEGVRQPQHF
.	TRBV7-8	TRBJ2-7	CASSLYRVAYEQYF
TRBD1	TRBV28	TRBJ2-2	CASGLEGAHTGELFF
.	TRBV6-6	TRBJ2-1	CASSYSGGYNEQFF
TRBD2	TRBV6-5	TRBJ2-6	CASNPGRASVLTF
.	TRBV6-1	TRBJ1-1	CASSYDRNTEAFF
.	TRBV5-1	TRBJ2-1	CASSPGALASADEQFF
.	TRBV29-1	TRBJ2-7	CSVEAWETLYEQYF
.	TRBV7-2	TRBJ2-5	CASSLLVGMWESRETQYF
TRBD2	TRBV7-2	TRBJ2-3	CASSLASGAITDTQYF
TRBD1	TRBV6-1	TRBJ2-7	CASRARQGIYEQYF
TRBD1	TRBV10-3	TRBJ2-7	CAISESGQRYEQYF
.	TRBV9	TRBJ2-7	CASSVGRRDEQYF
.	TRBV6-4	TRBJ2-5	CASSGGGTQYF